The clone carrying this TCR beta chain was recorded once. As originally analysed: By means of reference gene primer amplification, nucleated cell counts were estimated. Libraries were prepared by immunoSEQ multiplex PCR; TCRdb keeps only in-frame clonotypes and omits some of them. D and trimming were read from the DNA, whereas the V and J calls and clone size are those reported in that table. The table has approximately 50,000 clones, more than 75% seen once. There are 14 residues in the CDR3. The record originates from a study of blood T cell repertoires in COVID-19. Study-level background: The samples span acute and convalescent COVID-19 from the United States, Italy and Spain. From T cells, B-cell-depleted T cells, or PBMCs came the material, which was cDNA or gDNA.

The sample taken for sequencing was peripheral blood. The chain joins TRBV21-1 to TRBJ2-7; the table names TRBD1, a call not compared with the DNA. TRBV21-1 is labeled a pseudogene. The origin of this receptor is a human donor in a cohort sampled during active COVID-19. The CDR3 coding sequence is TGTGCCAGCAGCAATGCGCAGACAGTGGGCGAGCAGTACTTC. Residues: CASSNAQTVGEQYF.